The following is a TCR beta chain sequence with its context. Its antigen is as yet unknown. A junction boundary mismatches the germline segment, possibly from a read error. CDR1 SSHAT and CDR2 FNYEAQ come from the germline V gene (reference sequence). The CDR3 length is 15 residues. The sample is drawn from a study of T cell responses to AZD1222 COVID-19 vaccine. General study points: Sampling captured repertoires only after the peak T cell response. Spike-specific TCR breadth rose after two AZD1222 doses, and depth rose as well.

Sequencing was performed with immunoSEQ multiplex PCR; in TCRdb, only in-frame clones are kept and a portion is missing. The top ten clones hold just over 9% of a sample with 150,000 to 180,000 clones, 87% of them seen once. This sequence joins TRBV7-7 and TRBJ2-1; TRBD2 matches 11 bases. Source: peripheral blood, taken 28 days after the second AZD1222 dose. This TCR was sampled from an adult who received the AZD1222 COVID-19 vaccine. The CDR3: CASSPGLAVNNEQFF. As DNA, the CDR3 is TGTGCTAGCAGCCCGGGACTAGCGGTTAACAATGAGCAGTTCTTC.